These 29 T cell receptor beta chains came from one sample sequenced in a study of regulatory T cells in long-lasting Graves disease (dated by TCRdb to the early 2020s). In light of the paper, this sample's time point label describes: newly diagnosed GD, antithyroid drugs for less than 3 months. For both TCR sequencing and RNA sequencing, RNA was extracted from PBMCs in TRIzol. Preparation of the library involved multiplex PCR. Sequenced using an Illumina HiSeq 4000. To build TCR beta libraries, CDR3 regions were amplified by Arm-PCR using iRepertoire HTBI primers. TCRdb itself trimmed the public reads at Q25 with fastp, ran MiXCR and retained productive beta chains. Merged by CDR3 protein, the rows form single entries marked with the most common genes and DNA. In all, the sample holds some 320,000 distinct CDR3 sequences, and roughly 18% of those were seen once. The ten largest clones represent more than 30% of the sample.

The sequences come from peripheral blood mononuclear cells (PBMCs), collected at new diagnosis, from a patient treated with antithyroid drugs. The receptors shown here come from a female donor with Graves disease.

This clonotype was seen repeatedly, ten times or more. The chain joins TRBV28 to TRBJ2-2; 8 nucleotides match TRBD1. The CDR3 spans 16 residues. CDR1 MDHEN and CDR2 SYDVKM come from the germline V gene. V shed 3 bases, J shed 5 bases, and the junction held 8 bases outside the gene matches. CDR3 region: CASSFRDRLTTGELFF. CDR3 DNA: TGTGCCAGCAGTTTCCGGGACAGGTTAACAACCGGGGAGCTGTTTTTT.

This clonotype has a count of ten or more. The rearrangement uses TRBV30 and TRBJ2-3, with TRBD2 matching over 10 bases. With V trimmed by 6 bases and J by 4 bases, 13 bases remained unmatched. The germline V gene has CDR1 GTSNPN and CDR2 SVGIG (reference sequence). The CDR3 has 16 residues. The CDR3 DNA is TGTGCCTGCGCGACTTCACCGGGACTAGCGTCAGATACGCAGTATTTT. Amino acid sequence: CACATSPGLASDTQYF.

V and J are TRBV25-1 and TRBJ1-2, with D tentatively TRBD1 (5 bases). Per the germline V gene, CDR1 is MGHDK and CDR2 is SYGVNS. The CDR3 has 15 residues. V was clipped by 4 bases and J by 6 bases, with 18 bases between them. The CDR3 region has the DNA TGTGCCAGCAGTGCAGCCCGGGACTTCAACCATGGCTACACCTTC. Translated: CASSAARDFNHGYTF.

The chain has TRBV19 and TRBJ1-5, with unresolved D. The CDR3 is 13 amino acids. Germline-derived CDR1 and CDR2 are LNHDA and SQIVND (reference sequence). The V gene lost 0 bases and the J gene lost 7 bases, with 7 bases spanning the gap. The chain's CDR3 is CASSIDAEQPQHF. The CDR3 coding sequence is TGTGCCAGTAGTATAGACGCAGAACAGCCCCAGCATTTT. Variable domain in full (rest from reference TRBV19 and TRBJ1-5): DGGITQSPKYLFRKEGQNVTLSCEQNLNHDAMYWYRQDPGQGLRLIYYSQIVNDFQKGDIAEGYSVSREKKESFPLTVTSAQKNPTAFYLCASSIDAEQPQHFGDGTRLSIL.

This clonotype was counted between two and nine times. This sequence is one base from a far larger clone and is likely a read error. The chain carries TRBV11-2 and TRBJ1-5; 7 nucleotides match TRBD1. V gave up 6 bases and J gave up 2 bases; unmatched junction bases: 7. The CDR3 has 15 amino acids. From germline, CDR1 is SGHAT and CDR2 FQNNGV. Here the CDR3 DNA reads TGTGCCAGCAGTCCACAGGGGACAGGCAATCAGCCCCAGCATTTT. Translation gives CASSPQGTGNQPQHF.

The rearrangement uses TRBV30 and TRBJ2-3; 9 bases fit TRBD2. In germline, CDR1 is GTSNPN, CDR2 SVGIG (reference sequence). This CDR3 has 15 amino acids. V lost 1 base and J lost 0; bases outside the gene matches: 2. This chain's CDR3 is CAWSATSGSTDTQYF. The CDR3 DNA is TGTGCCTGGAGTGCTACTAGCGGGAGCACAGATACGCAGTATTTT.

Of note for this clonotype: A far larger clone is just one base off, so this is likely a read error. The rearrangement joins TRBV2 to TRBJ1-1; perhaps TRBD1 as D (5 bases). V lost 4 bases, J lost 5 bases, and 14 bases lay in between. This CDR3 has 14 amino acids. Germline-derived CDR1 and CDR2 are SNHLY and FYNNEI. The CDR3 protein is CASSVGCGATEAFF. The CDR3 coding sequence is TGTGCCAGCAGTGTGGGCTGCGGGGCGACTGAAGCTTTCTTT.

This clonotype was detected many times. The rearrangement joins TRBV27 to TRBJ2-5; D is unclear. Per the germline V gene, CDR1 is MNHEY and CDR2 is SMNVEV (reference sequence). This CDR3 has 14 amino acids. Between the trimmed V and J ends, which lost 1 base and 7 bases, there was a span of 13 bases. The CDR3 DNA follows: TGTGCCAGCAGTTTATTACCCGGATTGGGGACCCAGTACTTC. Amino acids: CASSLLPGLGTQYF.

As concerns this clonotype: This could be a read error, since a much larger clone is one nucleotide away. The rearrangement links TRBV6-1 to TRBJ2-7; 9 bases align to TRBD1. The V gene's germline CDR1 is MNHNS and CDR2 SASEGT. The CDR3 covers 13 residues. CDR3 sequence reads: CASSSTGGDERYF. The CDR3 DNA follows: TGTGCCAGCAGCAGCACAGGGGGCGACGAGCGGTACTTC.

This chain links TRBV6-1 with TRBJ2-5; weak D call: TRBD1 (5 bases). In germline, CDR1 is MNHNS, CDR2 SASEGT. Between the trimmed V and J ends, which lost 8 bases and 1 base, there was a span of 14 bases. The CDR3 is made up of 14 amino acids. CDR3 DNA: TGTGCCAGCGTGATGAGTCAGGGCCAAGAGACCCAGTACTTC. Its protein product is CASVMSQGQETQYF.

This clonotype was seen repeatedly, ten times or more. V and J are TRBV28 and TRBJ2-7; weak D call: TRBD2 (6 bases). The CDR3 has 15 amino acids. Trimming removed 3 bases at V and 1 base at J, with 13 bases between. The V gene's germline CDR1 is MDHEN and CDR2 SYDVKM. The CDR3 DNA reads as TGTGCCAGCAGTTTGCGCCTAGGAGGGTCCTACGAGCAGTACTTC. This encodes CASSLRLGGSYEQYF.

This clonotype was detected only once. A read error may be the cause here, since a much bigger clone is one base away. The chain combines TRBV3-1 with TRBJ1-2; 12 positions match TRBD1. The trim removed 1 base at V and 7 bases at J, leaving 7 bases unmatched. Germline-derived CDR1 and CDR2 are LGHDT and YNNKEL (reference sequence). The CDR3 runs to 16 residues. The DNA for the CDR3 is TGTGCCAGCAGCCAAGCCGGGACAGGGGGCGTGGGTGGCTACACCTTC. Protein sequence: CASSQAGTGGVGGYTF.

This clonotype was counted at least ten times. This chain connects TRBV12-3 or TRBV12-4 to TRBJ1-5, with D unresolved. The CDR3 sequence is 14 residues long. The V end lost 7 bases, the J end lost 4 bases, and 14 bases lay between the germline ends. The CDR3 reads CASTGRMENQPQHF. The CDR3, as DNA: TGTGCCAGCACCGGACGGATGGAAAATCAGCCCCAGCATTTT.

The J gene is TRBJ2-2, the V gene TRBV6-2 or TRBV6-3; the match to TRBD2 covers 7 bases. The CDR3 sequence is 18 residues long. Germline V gene sequence: CDR1 MNHEY, CDR2 SVGEGT. Germline trimming cut 0 bases from V and 3 bases from J; bases unmatched to any gene: 10. Here the CDR3 reads CASSYSKAGRIYTGELFF. DNA for the CDR3: TGTGCCAGCAGTTACTCGAAAGCCGGGAGGATTTACACCGGGGAGCTGTTTTTT.

The chain's CDR3 is CSVARQGVKETQYF. The DNA of the CDR3 is TGCAGCGTGGCTCGGCAGGGGGTTAAGGAGACCCAGTACTTC. The chain recombines TRBV29-1 with TRBJ2-5, with 7 bases lining up with TRBD1. Per germline, CDR1 SQVTM and CDR2 ANQGSEA. The CDR3 runs 14 residues. The ends lost 6 bases at V and 5 bases at J; junction bases unmatched: 12. Based on the CDR3 plus reference TRBV29-1 and TRBJ2-5, the full variable domain is SAVISQKPSRDICQRGTSLTIQCQVDSQVTMMFWYRQQPGQSLTLIATANQGSEATYESGFVIDKFPISRPNLTFSTLTVSNMSPEDSSIYLCSVARQGVKETQYFGPGTRLLVL.

This CDR3 is CASSYSAGTSGRSEQFF. The CDR3 DNA reads as TGTGCCAGCAGTTACTCTGCCGGGACTAGCGGGAGGTCTGAGCAGTTCTTC. The chain links TRBV6-2 or TRBV6-3 to TRBJ2-1; 15 bases are shared with TRBD2. The germline V gene has CDR1 MNHEY and CDR2 SVGEGT. V dropped 0 bases and J dropped 9; count of bases not matched to a gene: 6. The CDR3 totals 17 residues.

This clonotype was picked up many times. The rearrangement links TRBV6-1 to TRBJ1-1; 10 bases are a match to TRBD1. The germline V gene encodes CDR1 MNHNS and CDR2 SASEGT. The trim removed 5 bases at V and 3 bases at J, leaving 3 bases unmatched. CDR3 length equals 14 residues. In DNA form, the CDR3 reads TGTGCCAGCAGTAGGGGGACAGGGGACACTGAAGCTTTCTTT. It translates to CASSRGTGDTEAFF.

This clonotype was counted ten times or more. The chain employs TRBV12-3 or TRBV12-4 and TRBJ2-3; unclear D gene. The CDR3 has 14 residues. V was clipped by 5 bases and J by 2 bases, with 11 bases between them. CDR3: CASSQDSYTDTQYF. Here the CDR3 DNA reads TGTGCCAGCAGTCAAGACTCATACACAGATACGCAGTATTTT.

The sample holds a few counts of this clonotype. The chain carries TRBV12-3 or TRBV12-4 and TRBJ2-7; 10 bases match TRBD1. Losses at the gene ends were 5 bases for V and 7 bases for J; bases not matched to a gene: 11. The CDR3 has 15 amino acids. The CDR3 protein is CASSLHAGQGFEQYF. In nucleotides, the CDR3 is TGTGCCAGCAGTCTGCATGCGGGACAGGGGTTTGAGCAGTACTTC.

V and J are TRBV6-5 and TRBJ2-1; 11 bases match TRBD2. CDR1 and CDR2 from the germline V gene are MNHEY and SVGAGI. There are 16 residues in the CDR3. Trimming removed 4 bases from V and 7 bases from J; junction bases left unmatched: 9. CDR3 DNA: TGTGCCAGCAGTTTCCTAGCGGGAGGCCGGCAAAATGAGCAGTTCTTC. Encoded protein: CASSFLAGGRQNEQFF.

This clonotype occurred many times. The chain employs TRBV7-9 and TRBJ2-1; tentative D call: TRBD1 (6 bases). The CDR3 runs 15 residues. Trimming took off 5 bases at V and 0 bases at J, with 11 bases between the two ends. Germline V lookup: CDR1 SEHNR, CDR2 FQNEAQ (reference sequence). The CDR3: CASSPTGVSYNEQFF. In nucleotides, the CDR3 is TGTGCCAGCAGCCCGACAGGAGTCTCCTACAATGAGCAGTTCTTC.

A remark on this clonotype: A clone one base away is much larger, so this may be a read error. The rearrangement links TRBV5-1 to TRBJ2-7, with 9 nucleotides matching TRBD2. The CDR3 is 15 amino acids. Per the germline V gene, CDR1 is SGHRS and CDR2 is YFSETQ. CDR3 residues: CASSWAGGPLDDQYF. The CDR3 DNA is TGCGCCAGCAGCTGGGCGGGAGGGCCTCTGGACGATCAGTACTTC.

This clonotype was detected many times. This sequence joins TRBV5-1 and TRBJ2-1; 8 nucleotides match TRBD2. CDR3 length: 15 residues. V lost 3 bases to trimming and J lost 8 bases; unmatched junction nucleotides: 10. In germline, CDR1 is SGHRS, CDR2 YFSETQ. CDR3 in DNA: TGCGCCAGCAGCTACCAAGCGGGAGTGTCCGATGAGCAGTTCTTC. Translated, it gives CASSYQAGVSDEQFF.

This clonotype occurred a few times. A read error is the likely source, as a far larger clone sits one nucleotide away. The gene calls are TRBV6-1 and TRBJ1-1; D remains unclear. Germline V lookup: CDR1 MNHNS, CDR2 SASEGT. The CDR3 is 12 residues long. In DNA, the CDR3 is TGTGCCGGCAGTCTCACGAACACTGAAGCTTTCTTT. It encodes CAGSLTNTEAFF.

A single count supports this clonotype. V gene TRBV6-1 combines with J gene TRBJ1-2; 10 bases agree with TRBD1. J gave up 5 bases and V 6 bases, and 12 bases lay outside the gene matches. Germline assignment: CDR1 MNHNS and CDR2 SASEGT. This CDR3 comprises 16 residues. CDR3 in amino acids: CASRRTGTGEPYGYTF. DNA for the CDR3: TGTGCCAGCAGAAGGACCGGGACAGGGGAACCTTATGGCTACACCTTC.

The table lists this clonotype with many counts. This rearrangement joins TRBV12-3 or TRBV12-4 to TRBJ2-1, with 7 bases identical to TRBD2. The CDR3 is 15 amino acids. The V gene end was trimmed by 6 bases and the J gene end by 5 bases; junction bases not matched to a gene: 10. DNA of the CDR3: TGTGCCAGCAGCCCGCTGGGGGAGGGGAACAATGAGCAGTTCTTC. Encoded protein: CASSPLGEGNNEQFF.

This clonotype has ten or more counts. The chain recombines TRBV2 with TRBJ2-7, with 9 bases identical to TRBD1. Germline V gene lookup returns CDR1 SNHLY and CDR2 FYNNEI. The CDR3 sequence is 15 residues long. V was clipped by 4 bases and J by 1 base; unmatched bases: 5. CDR3 DNA: TGTGCCAGCAGTGCGGGACAGGGTTCATCCTACGAGCAGTACTTC. As protein: CASSAGQGSSYEQYF.

CDR3 loop: CASSYGAMNTEAFF. DNA of the CDR3: TGTGCCAGCAGCTATGGGGCAATGAACACTGAAGCTTTCTTT. The V gene is TRBV7-2, the J gene TRBJ1-1, with a weak D call TRBD1 (5 bases). CDR1 is SGHTA, CDR2 FQGNSA, per germline. The CDR3 extends over 14 amino acids. V was shortened by 4 bases and J by 0 bases, with 9 bases between the two germline ends.

The chain recombines TRBV27 with TRBJ2-7, with TRBD2 identical over 11 bases. This CDR3 has 16 amino acids. Trimming removed 6 bases from V and 3 bases from J; junction bases left unmatched: 10. From germline, CDR1 is MNHEY and CDR2 SMNVEV (reference sequence). In DNA, the CDR3 is TGTGCCAGCAGCCCCCCGGGACTAGCGGTTTACTACGAGCAGTACTTC. Its translation: CASSPPGLAVYYEQYF.